This is a list of T cell receptor beta chains from one sample in a study of CXCR3-negative and CXCR3-positive naive CD8 T cells. Each CDR3 protein gets one entry in TCRdb, which reprocessed the 5' RACE reads and gives no DNA. The ten top clones account for roughly 1.5%, within a sample of 65,000 to 75,000 distinct CDR3 sequences. Sequenced material: naive CXCR3- CD8+ T cells from blood. The receptor source for this set is a human donor in good health. Some clones in this sample may be carry-over from other donors' samples. Both conserved end residues are part of each CDR3. Rows may omit the clone size; those that give it use once, few, many or a size class.

V: TRBV7-2
length: 16
J: TRBJ2-1
size: .
CDR3: CASSLSRGISYNEQFF

V: TRBV4-3
length: 15
J: TRBJ1-4
size: .
CDR3: CASSPAQGLAEKLFF

V: TRBV4-1
length: 13
J: TRBJ2-7
size: .
CDR3: CASSLNGASEQYF

V: TRBV20-1
length: 16
J: TRBJ2-3
size: .
CDR3: CSARGVVGGPTDTQYF

V: TRBV30
length: 12
J: TRBJ2-2
size: .
CDR3: CAWRVEAGELFF

V: TRBV4-1
length: 14
J: TRBJ1-6
size: .
CDR3: CASSLGGLSSPLHF

V: TRBV14
length: 15
J: TRBJ2-7
size: .
CDR3: CASSQHSGTGYEQYF

V: TRBV3-1
length: 14
J: TRBJ1-2
size: .
CDR3: CASSPTGQFYGYTF

V: TRBV29-1
length: 11
J: TRBJ2-3
size: .
CDR3: CSVSYTDTQYF

V: TRBV6-6
length: 17
J: TRBJ2-6
size: .
CDR3: CASSPYSLSSGANVMTF

V: TRBV19
length: 13
J: TRBJ1-1
size: .
CDR3: CASSTGTGNEAFF

V: TRBV7-8
length: 15
J: TRBJ2-5
size: .
CDR3: CASSLGGTLQETQYF

V: TRBV4-3
length: 15
J: TRBJ2-2
size: .
CDR3: CASSQMGQDTGELFF

V: TRBV20-1
length: 19
J: TRBJ1-5
size: .
CDR3: CSARDRFSTDPGGNQPQHF

V: TRBV15
length: 16
J: TRBJ1-6
size: .
CDR3: CATSRGFGGDNSPLHF

V: TRBV6-6
length: 11
J: TRBJ2-1
size: .
CDR3: CASSTYNEQFF

V: TRBV18
length: 16
J: TRBJ2-1
size: .
CDR3: CASSPSGTSGYNEQFF

V: TRBV29-1
length: 11
J: TRBJ1-1
size: .
CDR3: CSVIGGLEAFF

V: TRBV7-2
length: 15
J: TRBJ2-1
size: .
CDR3: CASSLIFEGWDEQFF

V: TRBV7-3
length: 14
J: TRBJ2-3
size: .
CDR3: CASSSGGSADTQYF

V: TRBV19
length: 15
J: TRBJ2-7
size: .
CDR3: CASTPFGGGSYEQYF

V: TRBV6-2/TRBV6-3
length: 11
J: TRBJ1-2
size: .
CDR3: CASRVFYGYTF

V: TRBV29-1
length: 12
J: TRBJ2-7
size: .
CDR3: CSVEGGTYEQYF

V: TRBV4-3
length: 14
J: TRBJ2-7
size: .
CDR3: CASSQVPSSNEQYF

V: TRBV29-1
length: 13
J: TRBJ2-7
size: .
CDR3: CSVARDRVYEQYF

V: TRBV3-1
length: 14
J: TRBJ1-1
size: .
CDR3: CASSQEEANTEAFF

V: TRBV5-6
length: 15
J: TRBJ2-5
size: .
CDR3: CASSLSGGVQETQYF

V: TRBV19
length: 14
J: TRBJ2-7
size: .
CDR3: CASSIDLEAPEQYF

V: TRBV27
length: 13
J: TRBJ1-1
size: .
CDR3: CASSSTGDTEAFF

V: TRBV2
length: 14
J: TRBJ2-7
size: .
CDR3: CASRMTGSSYEQYF

V: TRBV5-5
length: 16
J: TRBJ2-1
size: .
CDR3: CASSLLAAGFFNEQFF

V: TRBV7-9
length: 15
J: TRBJ2-4
size: .
CDR3: CASSLRVGAKNIQYF

V: TRBV4-2
length: 15
J: TRBJ2-7
size: .
CDR3: CASSPTTLSSYEQYF

V: TRBV7-8
length: 13
J: TRBJ2-7
size: .
CDR3: CASNPQGSYEQYF

V: TRBV28
length: 14
J: TRBJ2-2
size: .
CDR3: CASSLLPGTGELFF

V: TRBV20-1
length: 16
J: TRBJ1-5
size: .
CDR3: CSARDSREAGDQPQHF

V: TRBV6-5
length: 20
J: TRBJ2-1
size: .
CDR3: CASSYPGTGALAGEGNEQFF

V: TRBV5-1
length: 14
J: TRBJ1-2
size: .
CDR3: CASSLGEQLYGYTF

V: TRBV29-1
length: 14
J: TRBJ1-2
size: .
CDR3: CSVVDPDSGNGYTF

V: TRBV4-3
length: 17
J: TRBJ2-7
size: .
CDR3: CASSQDPQGVKTYEQYF

V: TRBV29-1
length: 11
J: TRBJ2-7
size: .
CDR3: CSVASTYEQYF

V: TRBV4-3
length: 15
J: TRBJ2-7
size: medium-sized
CDR3: CASSQETYSAYEQYF

V: TRBV5-1
length: 15
J: TRBJ2-1
size: .
CDR3: CASSFGGPSYNEQFF

V: TRBV2
length: 17
J: TRBJ2-6
size: .
CDR3: CASSEKAGHSGANVLTF

V: TRBV20-1
length: 14
J: TRBJ1-2
size: .
CDR3: CSARDTGPNYGYTF